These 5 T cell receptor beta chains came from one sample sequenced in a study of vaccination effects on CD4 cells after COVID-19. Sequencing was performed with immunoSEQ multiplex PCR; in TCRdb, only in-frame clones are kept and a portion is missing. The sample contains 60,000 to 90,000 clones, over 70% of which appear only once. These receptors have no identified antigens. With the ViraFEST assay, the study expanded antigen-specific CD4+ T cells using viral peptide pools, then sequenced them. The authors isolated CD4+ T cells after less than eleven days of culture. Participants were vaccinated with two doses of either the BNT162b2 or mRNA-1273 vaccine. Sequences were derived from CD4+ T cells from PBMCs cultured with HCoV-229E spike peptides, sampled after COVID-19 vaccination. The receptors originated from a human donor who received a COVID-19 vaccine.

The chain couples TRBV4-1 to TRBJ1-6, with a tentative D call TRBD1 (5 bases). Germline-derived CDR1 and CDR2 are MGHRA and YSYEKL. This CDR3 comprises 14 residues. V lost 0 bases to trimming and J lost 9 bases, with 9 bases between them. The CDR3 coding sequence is TGCGCCAGCAGCCAAGAGGGACGAGGTTCACCCCTCCACTTT. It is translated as CASSQEGRGSPLHF.

Here the CDR3 DNA reads TGTGCCAGCAGCTTGATAGACGAAATTTACTATGGCTACACCTTC. Encoded protein: CASSLIDEIYYGYTF. J is TRBJ1-2 and V is TRBV5-8; the D is unclear. CDR3 length: 15 amino acids. Per germline, CDR1 SGHTS and CDR2 YDEGEE. V was cut by 1 base and J by 3 bases, with 13 bases left in between.

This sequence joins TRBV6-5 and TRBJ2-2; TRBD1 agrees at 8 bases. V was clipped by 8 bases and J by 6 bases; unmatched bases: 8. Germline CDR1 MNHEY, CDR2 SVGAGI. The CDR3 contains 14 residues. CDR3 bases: TGTGCCAGCTCCGCACAGGGGGTCCCCGGGGAGCTGTTTTTT. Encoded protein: CASSAQGVPGELFF.

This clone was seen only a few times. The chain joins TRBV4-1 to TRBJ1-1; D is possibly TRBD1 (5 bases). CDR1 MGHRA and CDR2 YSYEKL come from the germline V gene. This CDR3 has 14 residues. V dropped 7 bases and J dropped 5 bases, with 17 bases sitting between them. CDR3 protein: CASIPSGGRTEAFF. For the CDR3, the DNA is TGCGCCAGCATCCCAAGCGGGGGGAGGACTGAAGCTTTCTTT.

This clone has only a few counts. The CDR3 nucleotides are TGTGCCAGCAGTCCTTCGGGGGGCCGGGGGGATCAGCCCCAGCATTTT. The encoded protein is CASSPSGGRGDQPQHF. The chain employs TRBV28 and TRBJ1-5, with a possible D match to TRBD1 (6 bases). Per the germline V gene, CDR1 is MDHEN and CDR2 is SYDVKM. V lost 5 bases to trimming and J lost 5 bases, with 19 bases between them. This CDR3 has 16 amino acids.